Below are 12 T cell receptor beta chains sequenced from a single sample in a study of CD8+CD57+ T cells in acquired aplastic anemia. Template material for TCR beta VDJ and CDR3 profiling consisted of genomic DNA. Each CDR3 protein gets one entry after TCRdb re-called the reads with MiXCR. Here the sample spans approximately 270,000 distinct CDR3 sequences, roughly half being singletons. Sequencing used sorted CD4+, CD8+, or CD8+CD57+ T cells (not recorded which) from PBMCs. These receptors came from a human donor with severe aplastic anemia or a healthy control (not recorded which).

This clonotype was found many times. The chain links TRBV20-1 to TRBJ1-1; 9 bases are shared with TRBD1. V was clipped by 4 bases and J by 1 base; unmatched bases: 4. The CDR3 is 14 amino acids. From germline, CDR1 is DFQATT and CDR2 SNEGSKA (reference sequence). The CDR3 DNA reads TGCAGTGCTACCGACAGGGGGTGGAACACTGAAGCTTTCTTT. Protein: CSATDRGWNTEAFF.

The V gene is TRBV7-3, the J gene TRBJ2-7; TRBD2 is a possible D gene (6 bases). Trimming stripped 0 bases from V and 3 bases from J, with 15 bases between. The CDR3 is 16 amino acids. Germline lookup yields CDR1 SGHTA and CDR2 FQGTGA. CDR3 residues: CASSLTPYGGNYEQYF. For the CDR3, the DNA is TGTGCCAGCAGCTTAACCCCATATGGCGGGAACTACGAGCAGTACTTC.

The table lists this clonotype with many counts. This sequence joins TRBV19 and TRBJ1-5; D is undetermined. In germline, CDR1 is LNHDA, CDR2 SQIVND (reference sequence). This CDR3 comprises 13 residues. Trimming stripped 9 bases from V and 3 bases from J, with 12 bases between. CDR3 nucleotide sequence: TGTGCCAGCCAATGGGCCTCCAATCAGCCCCAGCATTTT. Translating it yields CASQWASNQPQHF.

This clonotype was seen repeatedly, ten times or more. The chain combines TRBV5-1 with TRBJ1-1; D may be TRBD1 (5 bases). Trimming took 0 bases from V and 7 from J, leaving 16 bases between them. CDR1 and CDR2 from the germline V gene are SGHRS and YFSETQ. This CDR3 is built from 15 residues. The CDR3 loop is CASSLADSLKHEAFF. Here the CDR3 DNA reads TGCGCCAGCAGCTTGGCCGACAGTTTAAAGCATGAAGCTTTCTTT.

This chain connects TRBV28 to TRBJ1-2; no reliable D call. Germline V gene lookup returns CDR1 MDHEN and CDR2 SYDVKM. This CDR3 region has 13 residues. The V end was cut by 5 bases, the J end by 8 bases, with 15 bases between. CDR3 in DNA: TGTGCCAGCAGTGAGGACCTTGAAGGAGGCTACACCTTC. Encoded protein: CASSEDLEGGYTF.

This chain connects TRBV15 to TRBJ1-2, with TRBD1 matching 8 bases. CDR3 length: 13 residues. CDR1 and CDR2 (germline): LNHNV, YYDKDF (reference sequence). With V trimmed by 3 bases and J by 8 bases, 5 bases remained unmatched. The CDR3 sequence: CATSRDRVGGYTF. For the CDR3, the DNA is TGTGCCACCAGCAGGGACAGGGTGGGCGGCTACACCTTC. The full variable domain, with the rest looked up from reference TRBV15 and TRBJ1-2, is DAMVIQNPRYQVTQFGKPVTLSCSQTLNHNVMYWYQQKSSQAPKLLFHYYDKDFNNEADTPDNFQSRRPNTSFCFLDIRSPGLGDTAMYLCATSRDRVGGYTFGSGTRLTVV.

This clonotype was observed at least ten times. The CDR3 DNA sequence: TGCAGTGCTAGAGATCTCGGGGAACCAGGTGATCTGAATTCACCCCTCCACTTT. Translation: CSARDLGEPGDLNSPLHF. The chain couples TRBV20-1 to TRBJ1-6; D gene unclear. The germline V gene encodes CDR1 DFQATT and CDR2 SNEGSKA (reference sequence). The V gene lost 0 bases and the J gene lost 7 bases, with 22 bases spanning the gap. CDR3 size: 18 residues.

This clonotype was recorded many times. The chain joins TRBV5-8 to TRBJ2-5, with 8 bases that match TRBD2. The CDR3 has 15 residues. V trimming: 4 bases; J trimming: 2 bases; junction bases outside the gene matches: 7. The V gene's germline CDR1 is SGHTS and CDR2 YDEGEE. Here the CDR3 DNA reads TGTGCCAGCAGCCCTCGGGAGGGGACTCAAGAGACCCAGTACTTC. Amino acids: CASSPREGTQETQYF.

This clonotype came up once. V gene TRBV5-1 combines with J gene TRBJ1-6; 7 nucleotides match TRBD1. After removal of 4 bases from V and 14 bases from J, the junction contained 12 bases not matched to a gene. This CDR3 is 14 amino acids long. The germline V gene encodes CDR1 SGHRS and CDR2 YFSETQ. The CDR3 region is CASSPPGQILALHF. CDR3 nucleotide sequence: TGCGCCAGCAGCCCTCCGGGACAGATTTTGGCCCTCCACTTT.

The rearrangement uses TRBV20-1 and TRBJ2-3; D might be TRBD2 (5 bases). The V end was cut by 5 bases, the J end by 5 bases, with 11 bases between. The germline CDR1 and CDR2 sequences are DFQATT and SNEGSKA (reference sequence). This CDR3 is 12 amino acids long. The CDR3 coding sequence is TGCAGTGCTCAGACTGCGGGAGATACGCAGTATTTT. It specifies CSAQTAGDTQYF.

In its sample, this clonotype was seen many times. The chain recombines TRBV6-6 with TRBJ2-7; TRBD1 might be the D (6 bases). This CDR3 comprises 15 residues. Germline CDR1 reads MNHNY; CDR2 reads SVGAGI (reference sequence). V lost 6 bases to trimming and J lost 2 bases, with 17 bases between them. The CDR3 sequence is CASRPPMDSPYEQYF. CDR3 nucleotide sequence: TGTGCCAGCAGACCTCCAATGGACAGTCCCTACGAGCAGTACTTC.

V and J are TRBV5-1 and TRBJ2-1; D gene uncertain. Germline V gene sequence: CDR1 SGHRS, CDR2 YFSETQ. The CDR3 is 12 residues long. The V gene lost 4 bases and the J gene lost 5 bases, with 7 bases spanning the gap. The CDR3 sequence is CASSPDHNEQFF. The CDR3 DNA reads TGCGCCAGCAGCCCGGACCACAATGAGCAGTTCTTC.